This T cell receptor (beta chain) was captured in a study of T-cell memory formation after mild COVID-19. Regarding the study as a whole: Those CD4+ clones that contracted were mainly in CM and EM (CD8+ ones in EMRA). Contracting clones from day 15 to 85 showed balanced CD4/CD8; later expanders favored CD4+. There were some responding clones in pre-infection memory, which suggested that cross-reactive memory had joined.

CDR3 size: 15 residues. V was cut by 0 bases and J by 2 bases, with 9 bases left in between. CDR1 LNHNV and CDR2 YYDKDF come from the germline V gene (reference sequence). A few counts support this clonotype. The antigen remains undetermined. With constant-segment primers, 5'RACE yielded cDNA libraries of TCR alpha and TCR beta that carried sample barcodes and UMIs. Each CDR3 protein is one row after TCRdb ran MiXCR on the 5' RACE reads. The sample lists more than 300,000 distinct CDR3 sequences; 20% to 25% were seen once. The clonotype originates from a man in his late teens or twenties who had mild COVID-19 (a few samples of this study predate the infection). Cell type and time point are not known. Source material: PBMCs or a T cell subset sorted from them (not recorded which). The chain couples TRBV15 to TRBJ2-3, with unresolved D. CDR3 sequence (DNA): TGTGCCACCAGCAGAGATGGGCTTAACACAGATACGCAGTATTTT. Its protein product is CATSRDGLNTDTQYF. The variable domain in full, with the rest retrieved from reference TRBV15 and TRBJ2-3, is DAMVIQNPRYQVTQFGKPVTLSCSQTLNHNVMYWYQQKSSQAPKLLFHYYDKDFNNEADTPDNFQSRRPNTSFCFLDIRSPGLGDTAMYLCATSRDGLNTDTQYFGPGTRLTVL.